Listed here are 5 T cell receptor beta chains from one sample, sequenced in a study of cytomegalovirus exposure and HLA in healthy donors. Amplification used 60 Vbeta primers and 13 Jbeta primers. Repertoires were generated with immunoSEQ multiplex PCR, while TCRdb's copy carries only in-frame clones and drops some. The data show some 90,000 clones, with 81% seen just once and approximately 4% held by the top ten. Source material: PBMCs. The receptors come from a woman aged 70 to 79 in good health and CMV-seropositive.

This clone was picked up one time. This chain links TRBV2 with TRBJ2-4; 9 positions match TRBD2. The V gene's germline CDR1 is SNHLY and CDR2 FYNNEI. The CDR3 has 16 residues. Unmatched junction bases numbered 8, after V lost 3 bases and J lost 5 bases. In DNA, the CDR3 is TGTGCCAGCAGTGAGGGGCTAGCGGGACCCCAAAACATTCAGTACTTC. Translating it yields CASSEGLAGPQNIQYF.

The V and J genes are TRBV29-1 and TRBJ2-5, with 7 nucleotides matching TRBD2. Germline trimming cut 6 bases from V and 5 bases from J; bases unmatched to any gene: 12. Germline V gene data show CDR1 as SQVTM and CDR2 as ANQGSEA. CDR3 size: 14 residues. In DNA form, the CDR3 reads TGCAGCGTCGAGGCCCGGGGGGATGGGGAGACCCAGTACTTC. As protein: CSVEARGDGETQYF. Filled out from reference TRBV29-1 and TRBJ2-5, the complete variable domain reads SAVISQKPSRDICQRGTSLTIQCQVDSQVTMMFWYRQQPGQSLTLIATANQGSEATYESGFVIDKFPISRPNLTFSTLTVSNMSPEDSSIYLCSVEARGDGETQYFGPGTRLLVL.

This sequence joins TRBV5-6 and TRBJ2-5; 7 bases are a match to TRBD2. The CDR3 extends over 15 amino acids. Germline V gene data show CDR1 as SGHDT and CDR2 as YYEEEE. Germline trimming cut 0 bases from V and 3 bases from J; bases unmatched to any gene: 5. The CDR3 here is CASSLARDYKETQYF. DNA of the CDR3: TGTGCCAGCAGCTTGGCGCGGGACTATAAAGAGACCCAGTACTTC.

The chain employs TRBV27 and TRBJ2-1; a weak D match, TRBD1 (5 bases). V was trimmed by 0 bases and J by 4 bases, leaving 7 bases between them. CDR3 length equals 14 residues. The germline V gene has CDR1 MNHEY and CDR2 SMNVEV (reference sequence). CDR3 nucleotide sequence: TGTGCCAGCAGTTTATCGGCAGGGTACAATGAGCAGTTCTTC. Its translation is CASSLSAGYNEQFF.

This chain links TRBV7-3 with TRBJ2-3; maybe TRBD2 (6 bases). Trimming removed 5 bases at V and 1 base at J, with 16 bases between. Germline CDR1 reads SGHTA; CDR2 reads FQGTGA. The CDR3 extends over 16 amino acids. The CDR3 DNA follows: TGTGCCAGCAGCCGCTTCGGGGGAGGTGGCACAGATACGCAGTATTTT. Amino acid sequence: CASSRFGGGGTDTQYF.